Listed below are T cell receptor beta chains from one sample, sequenced in a study of spatial heterogeneity in lung cancer. TCRdb fed the 5' RACE reads into MiXCR, producing one record per CDR3 protein. This sample has about 8,100 distinct CDR3 sequences, with approximately 12% found just once. The sample in question was lung tumor tissue, obtained at surgery. The source of these receptors is a male donor with early-stage non-small cell lung cancer. The conserved cysteine and the conserved F or W are not part of the CDR3 here. Each record gives: J gene, V gene, CDR3 protein.

TRBJ1-1 TRBV5-1 ASSFDGRDTEAF
TRBJ2-5 TRBV2 ASSPRGHSRETQY
TRBJ1-1 TRBV6-6 ASSYLGGVNTEAF
TRBJ2-1 TRBV11-2 ASSLTRGLVNEQF
TRBJ2-1 TRBV2 ASRVDRSLYNEQF
TRBJ2-3 TRBV7-2 ASSFRSTATDTQY
TRBJ2-2 TRBV27 ASSSGRKGELF
TRBJ2-2 TRBV20-1 SASGLLNTGELF
TRBJ2-1 TRBV7-3 ASSLGGEQF
TRBJ2-3 TRBV20-1 SASLGLAATSASTDTQY
TRBJ1-4 TRBV5-1 ASSLATGAVEKLF
TRBJ2-1 TRBV27 ASRGTSGNEQF
TRBJ1-1 TRBV20-1 SAARVGEAF
TRBJ2-5 TRBV29-1 SVAGTSGVETQY
TRBJ2-2 TRBV27 AGLAAGELF
TRBJ2-3 TRBV28 ASDFGASGSVVITDTQY
TRBJ2-1 TRBV12-3/TRBV12-4 ASSLGRDPYNEQF
TRBJ2-7 TRBV18 ASSLDRAREQY
TRBJ2-5 TRBV7-2 ASSRRRTQEGETQY
TRBJ1-4 TRBV20-1 SARDGVSGDVTNEKLF